Detailed here is one TCR beta chain. Antigen unknown. Trimming removed 3 bases from V and 4 bases from J, with 23 bases in between. Looked up from germline, CDR1 is SGHDT and CDR2 is YYEEEE. The CDR3 has 18 amino acids. This entry comes from a study of response to subunit inactivated influenza vaccine. Findings and caveats of the study: T cells newly recruited by each seasonal influenza vaccination are few, the authors suggested.

From the RT-PCR reads, TCRdb called clonotypes with MiXCR, one entry per CDR3 protein. The repertoire holds about 310,000 distinct CDR3 sequences, with around a fifth as singletons. This chain links TRBV5-6 with TRBJ1-5; D is possibly TRBD1 (6 bases). The sample was PBMCs from blood, taken 21 months after vaccination. The origin of this receptor is a man aged 45-69 years who received an inactivated influenza vaccine. DNA for the CDR3: TGTGCCAGCAGCTCGCTCAAAATACAGGGCGGTGGAAATCAGCCCCAGCATTTT. This gives the protein CASSSLKIQGGGNQPQHF.